The clone carrying this TCR beta chain was counted a few times. As yet, its antigen is unknown. Germline assignment: CDR1 SGDLS and CDR2 YYNGEE. Trimming left V 0 bases short and J 4 bases short, with 8 bases between. The CDR3 runs to 15 residues. This entry belongs to a study of blood T cells in healthy people across ages. Study-level findings and limits: Age showed a roughly linear inverse relationship with TCR beta diversity per million T cells.

For the second PCR, which ran for roughly 6 to 12 cycles, a sample-barcoded 5' primer and a J-beta primer mix were used. The authors tagged each cDNA molecule using a template-switch adaptor with 12 random nucleotides. Individual samples furnished no less than 2.5 million CDR3-containing paired-end reads apiece. Using its own MiXCR run on the 5' RACE reads, TCRdb lists one record per CDR3 protein. The sample lists about a million distinct CDR3 sequences; around two fifths were seen once. The sequence was collected from a man aged 18-30 years in good health. The genes are TRBV9 and TRBJ2-6; D is unclear. Sequenced material: blood. CDR3 nucleotides: TGTGCCAGCAGCGTAGGCGCGGCGGGGGCCAACGTCCTGACTTTC. Translating it yields CASSVGAAGANVLTF. The complete variable domain, with remaining parts taken from reference TRBV9 and TRBJ2-6, reads DSGVTQTPKHLITATGQRVTLRCSPRSGDLSVYWYQQSLDQGLQFLIQYYNGEERAKGNILERFSAQQFPDLHSELNLSSLELGDSALYFCASSVGAAGANVLTFGAGSRLTVL.